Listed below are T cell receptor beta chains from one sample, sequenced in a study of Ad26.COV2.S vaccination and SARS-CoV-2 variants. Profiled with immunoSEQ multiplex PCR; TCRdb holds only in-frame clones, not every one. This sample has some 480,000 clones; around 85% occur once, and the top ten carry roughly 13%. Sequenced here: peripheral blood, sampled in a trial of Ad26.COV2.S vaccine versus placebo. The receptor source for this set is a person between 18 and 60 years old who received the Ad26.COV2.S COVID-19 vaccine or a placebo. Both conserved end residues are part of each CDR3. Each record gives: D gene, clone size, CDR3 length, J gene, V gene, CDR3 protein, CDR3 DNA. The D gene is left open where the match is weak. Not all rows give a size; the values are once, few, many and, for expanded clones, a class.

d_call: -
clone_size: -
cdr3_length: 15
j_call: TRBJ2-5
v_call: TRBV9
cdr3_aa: CASSATAGTPGTQYF
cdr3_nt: TGTGCCAGCAGCGCCACCGCCGGGACCCCCGGGACCCAGTACTTC

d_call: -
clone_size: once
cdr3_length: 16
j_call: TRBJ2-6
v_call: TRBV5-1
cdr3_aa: CASSYSDRAGANVLTF
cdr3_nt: TGCGCCAGCAGCTACTCAGACAGAGCTGGGGCCAACGTCCTGACTTTC

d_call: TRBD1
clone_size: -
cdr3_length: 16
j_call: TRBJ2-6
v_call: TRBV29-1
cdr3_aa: CSVVGRGLEGANVLTF
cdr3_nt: TGCAGCGTTGTCGGCAGGGGGCTAGAAGGGGCCAACGTCCTGACTTTC

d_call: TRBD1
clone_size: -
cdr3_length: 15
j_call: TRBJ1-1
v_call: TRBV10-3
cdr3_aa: CAISEQDRQGAEAFF
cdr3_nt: TGTGCCATCAGTGAGCAGGACAGACAGGGGGCTGAAGCTTTCTTT

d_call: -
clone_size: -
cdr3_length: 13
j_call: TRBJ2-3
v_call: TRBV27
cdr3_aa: CASSLLATDTQYF
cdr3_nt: TGTGCCAGCAGTTTACTTGCGACAGATACGCAGTATTTT

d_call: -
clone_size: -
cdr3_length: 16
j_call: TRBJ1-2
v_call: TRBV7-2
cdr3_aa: CASSFPGDQGTYGYTF
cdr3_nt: TGTGCCAGCAGCTTCCCAGGGGACCAGGGAACTTATGGCTACACCTTC

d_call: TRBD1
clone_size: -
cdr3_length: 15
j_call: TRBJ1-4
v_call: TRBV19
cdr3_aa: CASSRLTGGNEKLFF
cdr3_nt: TGTGCCAGTAGTAGGCTGACAGGGGGGAATGAAAAACTGTTTTTT

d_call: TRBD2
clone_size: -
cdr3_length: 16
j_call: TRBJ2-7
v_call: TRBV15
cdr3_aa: CATSKGRTSVAYEQYF
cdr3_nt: TGTGCCACCAGCAAAGGAAGGACTAGCGTTGCCTACGAGCAGTACTTC

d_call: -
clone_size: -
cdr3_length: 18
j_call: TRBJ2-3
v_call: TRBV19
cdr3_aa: CASSPKTRGTMSTDTQYF
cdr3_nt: TGTGCCAGTAGTCCCAAGACTAGGGGGACAATGTCGACAGATACGCAGTATTTT

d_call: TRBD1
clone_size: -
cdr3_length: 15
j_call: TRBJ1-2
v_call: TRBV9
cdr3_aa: CASSQGRQGNYGYTF
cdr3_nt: TGTGCCAGCAGCCAGGGCAGACAGGGGAACTATGGCTACACCTTC

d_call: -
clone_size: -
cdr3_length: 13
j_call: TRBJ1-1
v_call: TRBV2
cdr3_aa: CATTEGGPTEAFF
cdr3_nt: TGTGCCACCACCGAGGGGGGACCCACTGAAGCTTTCTTT

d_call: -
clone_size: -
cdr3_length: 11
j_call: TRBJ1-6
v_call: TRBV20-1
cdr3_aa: CSARRDSPLHF
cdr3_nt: TGCAGTGCTAGAAGGGATTCACCCCTCCACTTT

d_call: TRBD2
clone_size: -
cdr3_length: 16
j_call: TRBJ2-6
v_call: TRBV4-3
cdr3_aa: CASSQVGGLGSNVLTF
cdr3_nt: TGCGCCAGCAGCCAAGTGGGAGGGCTGGGTTCCAACGTCCTGACTTTC

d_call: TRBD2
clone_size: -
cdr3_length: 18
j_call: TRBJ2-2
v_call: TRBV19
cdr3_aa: CASSIARTSGSFAGELFF
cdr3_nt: TGTGCCAGTAGTATAGCACGGACTAGCGGGAGTTTTGCCGGGGAGCTGTTTTTT

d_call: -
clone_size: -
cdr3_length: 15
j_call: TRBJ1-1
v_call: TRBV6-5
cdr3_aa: CASSGGRVENTEAFF
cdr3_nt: TGTGCCAGCAGCGGAGGGAGGGTTGAGAACACTGAAGCTTTCTTT

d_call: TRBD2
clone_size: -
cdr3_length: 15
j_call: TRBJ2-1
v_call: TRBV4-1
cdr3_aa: CASSVWRELPHEQFF
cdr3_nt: TGCGCCAGCAGCGTTTGGCGGGAGCTCCCCCATGAGCAGTTCTTC

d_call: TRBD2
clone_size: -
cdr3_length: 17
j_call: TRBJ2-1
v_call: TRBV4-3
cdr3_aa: CASSQDLPRGGYNEQFF
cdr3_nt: TGCGCCAGCAGCCAAGATTTGCCGCGGGGGGGGTACAATGAGCAGTTCTTC

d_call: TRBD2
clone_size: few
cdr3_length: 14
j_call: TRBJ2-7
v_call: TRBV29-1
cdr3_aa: CSVSSGNLNYEQYF
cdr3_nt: TGCAGCGTTAGTAGCGGGAACCTAAACTACGAGCAGTACTTC

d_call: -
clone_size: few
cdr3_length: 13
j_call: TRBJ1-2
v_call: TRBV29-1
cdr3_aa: CSVDVGGNYGYTF
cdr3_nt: TGCAGCGTTGATGTGGGAGGGAACTATGGCTACACCTTC

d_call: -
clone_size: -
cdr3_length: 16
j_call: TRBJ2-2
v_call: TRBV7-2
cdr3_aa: CASSSREPGNTGELFF
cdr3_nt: TGTGCCAGCAGCTCTAGGGAACCAGGGAACACCGGGGAGCTGTTTTTT

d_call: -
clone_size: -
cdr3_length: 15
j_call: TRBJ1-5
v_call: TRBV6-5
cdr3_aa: CASIESGPVGQPQHF
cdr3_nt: TGTGCCAGCATCGAATCGGGCCCCGTAGGGCAGCCCCAGCATTTT

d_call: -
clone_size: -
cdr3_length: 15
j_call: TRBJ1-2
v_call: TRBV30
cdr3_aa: CAWWGNGREIYGYTF
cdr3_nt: TGTGCCTGGTGGGGAAATGGCAGAGAAATCTATGGCTACACCTTC

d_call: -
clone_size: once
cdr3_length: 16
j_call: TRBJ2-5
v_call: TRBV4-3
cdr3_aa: CASSQGAGGPQETQYF
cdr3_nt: TGCGCCAGCAGCCAGGGAGCTGGAGGGCCCCAAGAGACCCAGTACTTC

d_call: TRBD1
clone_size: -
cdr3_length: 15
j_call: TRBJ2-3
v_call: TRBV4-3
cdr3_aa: CASSQGTGNADTQYF
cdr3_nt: TGCGCCAGCAGCCAAGGGACAGGGAACGCGGATACGCAGTATTTT

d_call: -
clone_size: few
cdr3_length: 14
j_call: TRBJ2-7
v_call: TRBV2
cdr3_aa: CASTIGQPYYEQYF
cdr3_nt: TGTGCCAGCACTATCGGACAGCCTTACTACGAGCAGTACTTC